Listed here are 2 T cell receptor beta chains from one sample, sequenced in a study of T cell changes during pregnancy in multiple sclerosis. Profiling relied on immunoSEQ multiplex PCR, and the TCRdb table lists in-frame clones only, not all of them. The sample carries some 70,000 clones, over 75% recorded once. This sample comprised peripheral blood, obtained in the third trimester of pregnancy. The receptors derive from a female donor with multiple sclerosis, enrolled in a pregnancy study.

DNA of the CDR3: TGTGCCAGCTCACCACGGGAGGTCTATAATTCACCCCTCCACTTT. Translation: CASSPREVYNSPLHF. J is TRBJ1-6 and V is TRBV18, with D unresolved. The CDR3 has 15 amino acids. V lost 1 base to trimming and J lost 3 bases, with 7 bases between them. CDR1 and CDR2 from the germline V gene are KGHSH and LQKENI.

V and J are TRBV5-4 and TRBJ2-1, with a possible D match to TRBD1 (6 bases). The V end was cut by 4 bases, the J end by 4 bases, with 15 bases between. The CDR3 is 15 residues long. Germline V lookup: CDR1 SGHNT, CDR2 YYREEE (reference sequence). CDR3 nucleotide sequence: TGTGCCAGCAGCCCATGGGGGCCAGGTTACAATGAGCAGTTCTTC. Protein: CASSPWGPGYNEQFF.